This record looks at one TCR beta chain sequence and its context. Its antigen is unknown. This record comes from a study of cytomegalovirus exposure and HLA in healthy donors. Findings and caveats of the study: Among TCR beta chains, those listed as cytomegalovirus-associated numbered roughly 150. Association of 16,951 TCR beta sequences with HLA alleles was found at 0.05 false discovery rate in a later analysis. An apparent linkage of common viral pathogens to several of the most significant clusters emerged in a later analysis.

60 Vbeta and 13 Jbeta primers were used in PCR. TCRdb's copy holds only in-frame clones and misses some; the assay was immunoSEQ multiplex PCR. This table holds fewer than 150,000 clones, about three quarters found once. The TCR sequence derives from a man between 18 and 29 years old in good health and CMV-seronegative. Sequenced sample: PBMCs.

DNA of the CDR3: TGTGCCAGCACTACTAGCGGGGGGGCCCCCGAGACCCAGTACTTC. As protein: CASTTSGGAPETQYF. This chain joins TRBV2 and TRBJ2-5; 13 bases are a match to TRBD2. Germline CDR1 and CDR2: SNHLY and FYNNEI. Unmatched junction bases numbered 7, after V lost 7 bases and J lost 5 bases. This CDR3 is 15 amino acids long.